Presented here are 9 T cell receptor beta chains from one specimen sequenced in a study of T-cell memory formation after mild COVID-19. TCRdb recomputed calls from the 5' RACE reads with MiXCR, one row per CDR3 protein. The sample holds 470,000 or so distinct CDR3 sequences; about 23% are singletons and the top ten take around an eighth. Sequencing was performed on PBMCs or a T cell subset sorted from them (not recorded which). All receptors derive from an adult woman who had mild COVID-19 (a few samples of this study predate the infection). Cell type and time point are not known.

This clonotype was seen a few times. The rearrangement joins TRBV5-5 to TRBJ2-3; the D call may be TRBD1 or TRBD2 (6 bases each). Germline assignment: CDR1 SGHKS and CDR2 YYEKEE (reference sequence). Trimming stripped 3 bases from V and 0 bases from J, with 11 bases between. CDR3 length: 15 residues. The CDR3 DNA reads TGTGCCAGCAGCTCCTGGGGGGCGAGCACAGATACGCAGTATTTT. It specifies CASSSWGASTDTQYF.

The rearrangement links TRBV10-3 to TRBJ2-3; 8 bases match TRBD2. CDR3 size: 15 residues. V lost 6 bases, J lost 0 bases, and 5 bases stayed unmatched. Germline CDR1 is ENHRY and CDR2 is SYGVKD. CDR3 amino acids: CAIRSTSGSTDTQYF. DNA for the CDR3: TGTGCCATCAGATCTACTAGCGGAAGCACAGATACGCAGTATTTT.

In its sample, this clonotype was seen once. The junction and the germline gene differ at one end; a read error may be behind it. The chain uses TRBV24-1 and TRBJ2-2; D unclear. Germline V gives CDR1 KGHDR, CDR2 SFDVKD. The CDR3 covers 14 residues. CDR3 protein: CATSDFLNTGELFF. CDR3 coding DNA: TGTGCCACCAGTGATTTCCTAAACACCGGTGAGCTGTTTTTT.

This clonotype was recorded once. This sequence joins TRBV9 and TRBJ1-6; possibly TRBD1 for D (6 bases). Trimming shortened V by 0 bases and J by 7 bases, and 8 bases separated the two germline ends. This CDR3 has 14 amino acids. Germline V gives CDR1 SGDLS, CDR2 YYNGEE. The CDR3 reads CASSVAGGNSPLHF. The DNA of the CDR3 is TGTGCCAGCAGCGTAGCTGGGGGCAATTCACCCCTCCACTTT.

V gene TRBV5-8 combines with J gene TRBJ2-2; TRBD2 matches at 7 bases. Germline CDR1 is SGHTS and CDR2 is YDEGEE. The CDR3 contains 15 residues. Trimming at V came to 0 bases and at J to 4 bases, leaving 3 bases not matched to a gene. The CDR3 spells CASSLERGSTGELFF. CDR3 nucleotides: TGTGCCAGCAGCTTGGAGCGGGGATCCACCGGGGAGCTGTTTTTT. The full variable domain, in which reference TRBV5-8 and TRBJ2-2 provide the parts outside the CDR3, is EAGVTQSPTHLIKTRGQQATLRCSPISGHTSVYWYQQALGLGLQFLLWYDEGEERNRGNFPPRFSGRQFPNYSSELNVNALELEDSALYLCASSLERGSTGELFFGEGSRLTVL.

There are a few counts of this clonotype. This rearrangement joins TRBV11-3 to TRBJ1-1, with D unclear. Deletions cut 1 base from V and 7 bases from J, with 7 bases between. There are 12 residues in the CDR3. The germline gives CDR1 SGHNT, CDR2 YENEEA. CDR3 sequence: CASSLGTREAFF. In DNA, the CDR3 is TGTGCCAGCAGCTTAGGGACTCGTGAAGCTTTCTTT.

This clonotype was found a few times. The chain couples TRBV2 to TRBJ2-5; no clear D. This CDR3 region has 13 residues. In germline, CDR1 is SNHLY, CDR2 FYNNEI. V was cut by 3 bases and J by 1 base, with 6 bases left in between. The DNA for the CDR3 is TGTGCCAGCAGTGATGGCAGCCAAGAGACCCAGTACTTC. Encoded protein: CASSDGSQETQYF.

This clonotype has only a few counts. The J gene is TRBJ2-7, the V gene TRBV20-1, with D unresolved. This CDR3 is built from 13 residues. Trimming shortened V by 4 bases and J by 0 bases, and 10 bases separated the two germline ends. Germline CDR1 reads DFQATT; CDR2 reads SNEGSKA (reference sequence). The CDR3 DNA follows: TGCAGTGCTACCCGCGACTCCTCCTACGAGCAGTACTTC. Its translation: CSATRDSSYEQYF.

This clonotype was seen a handful of times. The chain carries TRBV6-6 and TRBJ1-1; D gene ambiguous. Germline V CDR1 and CDR2: MNHNY, SVGAGI (reference sequence). Trimming took 6 bases from V and 4 from J, leaving 6 bases between them. This CDR3 region has 11 residues. CDR3: CASRESTEAFF. CDR3 sequence (DNA): TGTGCCAGCAGAGAAAGCACTGAAGCTTTCTTT.